These T cell receptor beta chains were read from a single sample in a study of T cell repertoires in aging, cancer and after chemotherapy. TCRdb analysed the multiplex PCR reads with MiXCR anew, one entry per CDR3 protein. The data contain about 2,900 distinct CDR3 sequences, under 30% of them seen just once; the ten biggest clones take up roughly 50%. Sample: blood. These TCRs come from a human donor with a solid tumor. Each CDR3 is given without its conserved first and last residue.

cdr3_aa	v_call	j_call
ASSLAGSYEQY	TRBV13	TRBJ2-7
ASSLGTQERAF	TRBV5-6	TRBJ1-1
ASSPYPSDNTDTQY	TRBV27	TRBJ2-3
ASSLSIGAGDRYGYT	TRBV27	TRBJ1-2
AISESGGNYGYT	TRBV10-3	TRBJ1-2
ASSLGQTTDTQY	TRBV5-1	TRBJ2-3
ASRSGWTQETQY	TRBV6-6	TRBJ2-5
ASSLETRGGKDEQF	TRBV19	TRBJ2-1
ASSLESSGAHEQF	TRBV5-1	TRBJ2-1
ASRPDRSRSYEQY	TRBV12-3/TRBV12-4	TRBJ2-7
ASSLGATEAF	TRBV5-6	TRBJ1-1
ASSFAGANTGELF	TRBV11-2	TRBJ2-2
ASSLEGRAGVKETQY	TRBV5-4	TRBJ2-5
SARDPGGRDIQY	TRBV20-1	TRBJ2-4
ASSFSNLDGYT	TRBV11-1	TRBJ1-2
ASSVEAANYGYT	TRBV28	TRBJ1-2